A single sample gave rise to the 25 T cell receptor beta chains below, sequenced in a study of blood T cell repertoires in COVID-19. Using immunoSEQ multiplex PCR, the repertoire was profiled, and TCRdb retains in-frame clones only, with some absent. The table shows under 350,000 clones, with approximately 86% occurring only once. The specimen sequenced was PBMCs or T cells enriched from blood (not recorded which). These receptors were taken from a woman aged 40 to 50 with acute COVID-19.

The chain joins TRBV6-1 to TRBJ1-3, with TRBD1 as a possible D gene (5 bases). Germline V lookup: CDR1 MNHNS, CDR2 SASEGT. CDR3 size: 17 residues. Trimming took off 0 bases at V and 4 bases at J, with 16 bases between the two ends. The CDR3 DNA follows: TGTGCCAGCAGTGAAGCGGGGGGGACCTTGGGAGGAAACACCATATATTTT. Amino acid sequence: CASSEAGGTLGGNTIYF.

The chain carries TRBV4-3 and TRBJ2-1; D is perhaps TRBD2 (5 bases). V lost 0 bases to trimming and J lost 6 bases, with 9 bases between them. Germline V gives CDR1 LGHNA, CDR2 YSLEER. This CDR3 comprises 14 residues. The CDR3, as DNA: TGCGCCAGCAGCCAAGAAGGACTGGGCAATGAGCAGTTCTTC. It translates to CASSQEGLGNEQFF.

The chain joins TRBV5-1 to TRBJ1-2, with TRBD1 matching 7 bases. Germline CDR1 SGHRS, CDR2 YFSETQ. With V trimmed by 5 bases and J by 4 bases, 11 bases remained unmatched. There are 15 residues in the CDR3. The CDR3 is CASRRGQPQIYGYTF. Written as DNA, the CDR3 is TGCGCCAGCAGGCGGGGACAGCCCCAGATCTATGGCTACACCTTC.

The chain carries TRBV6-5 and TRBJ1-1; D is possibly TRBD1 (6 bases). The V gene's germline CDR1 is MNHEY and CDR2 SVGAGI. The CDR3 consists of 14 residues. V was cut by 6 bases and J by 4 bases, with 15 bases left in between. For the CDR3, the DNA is TGTGCCAGCAGCACAGGGTCCGCTAGCACTGAAGCTTTCTTT. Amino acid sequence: CASSTGSASTEAFF.

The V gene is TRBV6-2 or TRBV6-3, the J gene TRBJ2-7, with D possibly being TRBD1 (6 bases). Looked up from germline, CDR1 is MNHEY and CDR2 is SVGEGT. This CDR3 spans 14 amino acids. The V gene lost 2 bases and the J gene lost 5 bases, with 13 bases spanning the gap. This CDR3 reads CASSYTGNNDEQYF. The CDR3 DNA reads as TGTGCCAGCAGTTACACAGGGAACAACGACGAGCAGTACTTC.

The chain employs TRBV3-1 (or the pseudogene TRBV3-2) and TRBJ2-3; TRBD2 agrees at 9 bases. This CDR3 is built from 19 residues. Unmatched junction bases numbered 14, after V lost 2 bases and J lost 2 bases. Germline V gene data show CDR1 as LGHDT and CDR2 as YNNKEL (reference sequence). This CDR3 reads CASSQIGFGGRADTDTQYF. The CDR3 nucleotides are TGTGCCAGCAGCCAAATTGGGTTTGGCGGGAGGGCCGACACAGATACGCAGTATTTT.

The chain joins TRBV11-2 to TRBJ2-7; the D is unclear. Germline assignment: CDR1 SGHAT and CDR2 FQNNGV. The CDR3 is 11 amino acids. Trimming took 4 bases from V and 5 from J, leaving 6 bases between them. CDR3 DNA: TGTGCCAGCAGCTCCTTCCACGAGCAGTACTTC. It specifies CASSSFHEQYF.

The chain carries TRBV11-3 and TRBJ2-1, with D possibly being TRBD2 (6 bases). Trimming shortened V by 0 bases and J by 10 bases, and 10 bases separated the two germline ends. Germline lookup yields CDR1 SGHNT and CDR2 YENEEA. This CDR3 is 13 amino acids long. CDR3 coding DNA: TGTGCCAGCAGCTTAGATCTTGGAGGGGAGCAGTTCTTC. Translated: CASSLDLGGEQFF.

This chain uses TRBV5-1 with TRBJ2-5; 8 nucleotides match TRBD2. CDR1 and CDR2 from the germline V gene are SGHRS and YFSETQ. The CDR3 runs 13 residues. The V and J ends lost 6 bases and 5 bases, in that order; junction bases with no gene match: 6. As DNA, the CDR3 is TGCGCCAGCAAGACTAGCGTGGGGGAGACCCAGTACTTC. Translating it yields CASKTSVGETQYF.

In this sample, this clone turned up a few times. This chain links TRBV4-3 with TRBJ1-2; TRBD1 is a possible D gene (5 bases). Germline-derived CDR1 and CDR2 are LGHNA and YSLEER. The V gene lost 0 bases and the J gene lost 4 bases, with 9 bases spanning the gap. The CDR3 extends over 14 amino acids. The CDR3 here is CASSQDAGFYGYTF. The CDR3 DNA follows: TGCGCCAGCAGCCAAGATGCAGGGTTCTATGGCTACACCTTC.

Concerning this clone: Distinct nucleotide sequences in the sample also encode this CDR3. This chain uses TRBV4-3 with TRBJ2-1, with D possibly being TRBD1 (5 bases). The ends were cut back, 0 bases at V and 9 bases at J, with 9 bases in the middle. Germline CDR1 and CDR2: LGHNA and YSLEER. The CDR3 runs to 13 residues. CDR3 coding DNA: TGCGCCAGCAGCCAAGATGGAAGGGGTGAGCAGTTCTTC. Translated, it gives CASSQDGRGEQFF.

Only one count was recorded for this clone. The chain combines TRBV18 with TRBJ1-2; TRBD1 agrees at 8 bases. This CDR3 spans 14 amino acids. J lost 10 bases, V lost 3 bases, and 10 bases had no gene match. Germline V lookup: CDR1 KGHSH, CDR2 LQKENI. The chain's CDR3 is CASSPGGQGVLYTF. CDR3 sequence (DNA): TGTGCCAGCTCACCCGGCGGACAGGGCGTACTCTACACCTTC. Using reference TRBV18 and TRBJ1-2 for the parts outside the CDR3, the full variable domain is NAGVMQNPRHLVRRRGQEARLRCSPMKGHSHVYWYRQLPEEGLKFMVYLQKENIIDESGMPKERFSAEFPKEGPSILRIQQVVRGDSAAYFCASSPGGQGVLYTFGSGTRLTVV.

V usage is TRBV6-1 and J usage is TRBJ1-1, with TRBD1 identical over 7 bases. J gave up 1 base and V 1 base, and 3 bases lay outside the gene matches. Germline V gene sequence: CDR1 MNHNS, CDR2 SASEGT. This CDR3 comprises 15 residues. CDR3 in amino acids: CASSEGRGRNTEAFF. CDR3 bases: TGTGCCAGCAGTGAAGGAAGGGGGCGGAACACTGAAGCTTTCTTT.

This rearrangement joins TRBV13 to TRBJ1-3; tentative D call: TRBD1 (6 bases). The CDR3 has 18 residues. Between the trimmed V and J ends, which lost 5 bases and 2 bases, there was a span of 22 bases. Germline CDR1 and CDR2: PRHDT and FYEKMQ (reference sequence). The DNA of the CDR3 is TGTGCCAGCAGCCATGTCCTTATACAGGGTAGCCCTGGAAACACCATATATTTT. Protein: CASSHVLIQGSPGNTIYF. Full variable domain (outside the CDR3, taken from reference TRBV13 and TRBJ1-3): AAGVIQSPRHLIKEKRETATLKCYPIPRHDTVYWYQQGPGQDPQFLISFYEKMQSDKGSIPDRFSAQQFSDYHSELNMSSLELGDSALYFCASSHVLIQGSPGNTIYFGEGSWLTVV.

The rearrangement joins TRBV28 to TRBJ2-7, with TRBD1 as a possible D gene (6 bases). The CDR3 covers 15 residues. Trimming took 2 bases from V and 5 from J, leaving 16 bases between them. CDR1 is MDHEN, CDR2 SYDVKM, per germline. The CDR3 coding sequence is TGTGCCAGCAGTTTAGGGGGACAATTAGTCAACGAGCAGTACTTC. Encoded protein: CASSLGGQLVNEQYF.

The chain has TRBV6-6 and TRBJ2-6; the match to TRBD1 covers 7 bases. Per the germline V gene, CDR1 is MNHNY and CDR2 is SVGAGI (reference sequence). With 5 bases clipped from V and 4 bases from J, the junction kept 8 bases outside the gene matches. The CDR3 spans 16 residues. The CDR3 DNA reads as TGTGCCAGCAGTCGAAAGCCGGGACAGGGGGCCAACGTCCTGACTTTC. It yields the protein CASSRKPGQGANVLTF.

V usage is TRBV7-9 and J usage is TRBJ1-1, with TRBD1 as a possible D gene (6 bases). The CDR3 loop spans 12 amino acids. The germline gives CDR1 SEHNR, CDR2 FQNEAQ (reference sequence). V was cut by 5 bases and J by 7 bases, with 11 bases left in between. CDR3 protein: CASSKSGVEAFF. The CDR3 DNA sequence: TGTGCCAGCAGCAAGTCAGGGGTTGAAGCTTTCTTT.

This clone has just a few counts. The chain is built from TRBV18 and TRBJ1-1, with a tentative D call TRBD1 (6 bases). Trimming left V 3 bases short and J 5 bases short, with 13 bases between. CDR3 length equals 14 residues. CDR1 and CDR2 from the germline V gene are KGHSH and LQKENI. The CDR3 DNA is TGTGCCAGCTCACCGAACAGGGAGGGGACTGAAGCTTTCTTT. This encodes CASSPNREGTEAFF.

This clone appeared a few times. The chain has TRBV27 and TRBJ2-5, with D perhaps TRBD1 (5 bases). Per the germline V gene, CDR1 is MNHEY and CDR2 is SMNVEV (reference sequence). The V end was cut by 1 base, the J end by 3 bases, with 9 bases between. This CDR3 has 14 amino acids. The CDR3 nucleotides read TGTGCCAGCAGTTTATGGGCAGGGAAAGAGACCCAGTACTTC. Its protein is CASSLWAGKETQYF.

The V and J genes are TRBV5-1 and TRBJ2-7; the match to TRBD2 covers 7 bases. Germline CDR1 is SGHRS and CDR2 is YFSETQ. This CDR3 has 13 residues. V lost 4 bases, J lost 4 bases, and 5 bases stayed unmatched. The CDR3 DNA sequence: TGCGCCAGCAGCCCCCTAGCGGAATACGAGCAGTACTTC. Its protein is CASSPLAEYEQYF.

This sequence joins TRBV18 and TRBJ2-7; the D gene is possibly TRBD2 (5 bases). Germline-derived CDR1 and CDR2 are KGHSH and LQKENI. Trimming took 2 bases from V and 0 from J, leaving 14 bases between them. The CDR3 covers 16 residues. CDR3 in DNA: TGTGCCAGCTCACCATTGACGGGTGGACTCTCCTACGAGCAGTACTTC. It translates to CASSPLTGGLSYEQYF.

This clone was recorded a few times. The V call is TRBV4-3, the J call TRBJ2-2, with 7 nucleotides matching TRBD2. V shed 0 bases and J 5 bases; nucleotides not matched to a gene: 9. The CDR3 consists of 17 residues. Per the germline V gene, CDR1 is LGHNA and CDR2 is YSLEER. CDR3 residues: CASSQEMLAGRTGELFF. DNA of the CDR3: TGCGCCAGCAGCCAAGAGATGTTAGCGGGTAGGACCGGGGAGCTGTTTTTT.

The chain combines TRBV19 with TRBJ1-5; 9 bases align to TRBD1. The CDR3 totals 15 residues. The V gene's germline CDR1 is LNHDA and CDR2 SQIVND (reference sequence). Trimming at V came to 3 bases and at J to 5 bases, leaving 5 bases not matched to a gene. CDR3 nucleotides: TGTGCCAGTAGTATGGGACAGGGAAGGGATCAGCCCCAGCATTTT. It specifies CASSMGQGRDQPQHF.

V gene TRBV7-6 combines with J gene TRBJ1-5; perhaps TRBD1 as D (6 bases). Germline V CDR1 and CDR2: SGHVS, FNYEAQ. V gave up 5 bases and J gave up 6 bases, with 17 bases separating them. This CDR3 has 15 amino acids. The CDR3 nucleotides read TGTGCCAGCAGCCCAACCGGGACACTTGGTCAGCCCCAGCATTTT. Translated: CASSPTGTLGQPQHF.

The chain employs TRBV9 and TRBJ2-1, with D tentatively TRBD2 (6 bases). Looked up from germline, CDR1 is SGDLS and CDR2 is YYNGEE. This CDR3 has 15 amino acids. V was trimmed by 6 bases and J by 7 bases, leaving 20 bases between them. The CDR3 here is CASTMSVGGPNEQFF. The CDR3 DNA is TGTGCCAGCACCATGTCAGTCGGAGGGCCAAATGAGCAGTTCTTC.